These 26 T cell receptor beta chains originate from one sample sequenced in a study of blood T cell repertoires in COVID-19. Method: immunoSEQ multiplex PCR; TCRdb's copy keeps in-frame clones and lacks some. This sample has about 98,000 clones, with approximately 79% found just once. Sequenced material: peripheral blood. The receptors shown here come from a man in his sixties or seventies with active or convalescent COVID-19.

This chain uses TRBV6-1 with TRBJ1-1, with 9 bases identical to TRBD1. The junction had 8 bases not matched to a gene; V was cut back by 3 bases and J by 6 bases. CDR1 MNHNS and CDR2 SASEGT come from the germline V gene. CDR3 length: 15 amino acids. The CDR3 spells CASSEYRQGVPEAFF. The DNA for the CDR3 is TGTGCCAGCAGTGAGTACAGACAGGGGGTACCTGAAGCTTTCTTT.

This chain connects TRBV20-1 to TRBJ2-7; TRBD2 aligns across 9 bases. Trimming took 3 bases from V and 0 from J; bases not matched to a gene: 3. The CDR3 loop spans 14 amino acids. Germline lookup yields CDR1 DFQATT and CDR2 SNEGSKA (reference sequence). The CDR3, as DNA: TGCAGTGCTAGTCTAGCGGGGAGCTCCTACGAGCAGTACTTC. The encoded protein is CSASLAGSSYEQYF.

V is TRBV7-9 and J is TRBJ1-2; D remains unclear. Per the germline V gene, CDR1 is SEHNR and CDR2 is FQNEAQ (reference sequence). This CDR3 is built from 14 residues. V gave up 2 bases and J gave up 3 bases, with 10 bases separating them. CDR3 in amino acids: CASSLSDKDYGYTF. Here the CDR3 DNA reads TGTGCCAGCAGCTTATCAGACAAGGACTATGGCTACACCTTC.

This chain links TRBV5-4 with TRBJ1-2, with 8 bases lining up with TRBD1. Trimming at V came to 5 bases and at J to 6 bases, leaving 6 bases not matched to a gene. The length of the CDR3 is 13 residues. CDR1 and CDR2 from the germline V gene are SGHNT and YYREEE (reference sequence). This CDR3 reads CASRAGTGDGYTF. The CDR3 DNA sequence: TGTGCCAGCAGGGCCGGGACAGGTGATGGCTACACCTTC.

The V and J genes are TRBV6-2 or TRBV6-3 and TRBJ2-5; D ambiguous. V lost 2 bases, J lost 3 bases, and 7 bases lay in between. Germline V CDR1 and CDR2: MNHEY, SVGEGT. The CDR3 covers 13 residues. Here the CDR3 reads CASSYTPEETQYF. For the CDR3, the DNA is TGTGCCAGCAGTTACACCCCAGAAGAGACCCAGTACTTC.

The sample holds a few counts of this clone. V is TRBV19 and J is TRBJ1-1; no reliable D call. The germline gives CDR1 LNHDA, CDR2 SQIVND (reference sequence). V was trimmed by 4 bases and J by 8 bases, leaving 8 bases between them. The CDR3 has 11 amino acids. The DNA of the CDR3 is TGTGCCAGTAGTACCAGTCGAGAAGCTTTCTTT. Translating gives CASSTSREAFF.

The CDR3 DNA follows: TGTGCCAGCAGTGACACGTTTCAGGGAAAGGCCCAGCATTTT. It yields the protein CASSDTFQGKAQHF. The chain couples TRBV6-1 to TRBJ1-5; the D gene is possibly TRBD1 (5 bases). The CDR3 sequence is 14 residues long. The germline V gene encodes CDR1 MNHNS and CDR2 SASEGT. Trimming took 3 bases from V and 11 from J, leaving 17 bases between them.

This clone was detected once. This chain joins TRBV21-1 and TRBJ1-1; TRBD1, as called in the table, went unchecked against the DNA. TRBV21-1 is assigned pseudogene status. The CDR3 sequence is 13 residues long. The CDR3 DNA sequence: TGTGCCAGGTCGACAGGGGGAGACACTGAAGCTTTCTTT. Protein sequence: CARSTGGDTEAFF.

V is TRBV18 and J is TRBJ2-2; 9 bases fit TRBD1. The CDR3 contains 16 residues. Trimming at V came to 6 bases and at J to 6 bases, leaving 11 bases not matched to a gene. Looked up from germline, CDR1 is KGHSH and CDR2 is LQKENI. This CDR3 is CASSPTGTGISGELFF. For the CDR3, the DNA is TGTGCCAGCTCGCCGACCGGGACAGGGATCTCCGGGGAGCTGTTTTTT.

The CDR3 nucleotides read TGTGCCAGCAGCTTATTGCCACTAGCGGGGAACAATGAGCAGTTCTTC. As protein: CASSLLPLAGNNEQFF. V is TRBV7-9 and J is TRBJ2-1, with 10 nucleotides matching TRBD2. CDR3 length: 16 residues. V was clipped by 2 bases and J by 5 bases; unmatched bases: 6. Germline assignment: CDR1 SEHNR and CDR2 FQNEAQ (reference sequence).

The chain uses TRBV5-6 and TRBJ2-1, with 15 nucleotides matching TRBD2. The CDR3 covers 15 residues. The germline V gene encodes CDR1 SGHDT and CDR2 YYEEEE. After removal of 4 bases from V and 9 bases from J, the junction contained 5 bases not matched to a gene. For the CDR3, the DNA is TGTGCCAGCAGCGGGGGACTAGCGGGGGGTCTTGAGCAGTTCTTC. Its protein is CASSGGLAGGLEQFF.

The rearrangement joins TRBV5-1 to TRBJ1-1; tentative D call: TRBD1 (6 bases). The V and J ends lost 0 bases and 5 bases respectively, with 11 bases between them. Germline CDR1 SGHRS, CDR2 YFSETQ. The CDR3 extends over 14 amino acids. The DNA for the CDR3 is TGCGCCAGCAGCTTGGGAGGGCAGGGGACTGAAGCTTTCTTT. Residues: CASSLGGQGTEAFF. Looking up the rest from reference TRBV5-1 and TRBJ1-1 gives the full variable domain: KAGVTQTPRYLIKTRGQQVTLSCSPISGHRSVSWYQQTPGQGLQFLFEYFSETQRNKGNFPGRFSGRQFSNSRSEMNVSTLELGDSALYLCASSLGGQGTEAFFGQGTRLTVV.

This chain connects TRBV15 to TRBJ1-5; 9 bases agree with TRBD1. Trimming took 0 bases from V and 6 from J; bases not matched to a gene: 3. This CDR3 spans 15 amino acids. In germline, CDR1 is LNHNV, CDR2 YYDKDF (reference sequence). CDR3 sequence (DNA): TGTGCCACCAGCAGAGATGGGGACAGGGTTCAGCCCCAGCATTTT. This codes for CATSRDGDRVQPQHF.

This clone has more than one count but fewer than ten. CDR3: CASRPPTGGEQYF. The CDR3 DNA is TGTGCCAGCAGACCACCCACTGGGGGGGAGCAGTACTTC. The rearrangement uses TRBV7-8 and TRBJ2-7; D possibly corresponds to TRBD2 (6 bases). V was cut by 6 bases and J by 7 bases, with 16 bases left in between. The CDR3 is 13 amino acids. The germline CDR1 and CDR2 sequences are SGHVS and FQNEAQ. The full variable domain, in which reference TRBV7-8 and TRBJ2-7 provide the parts outside the CDR3, is GAGVSQSPRYKVAKRGQDVALRCDPISGHVSLFWYQQALGQGPEFLTYFQNEAQLDKSGLPSDRFFAERPEGSVSTLKIQRTQQEDSAVYLCASRPPTGGEQYFGPGTRLTVT.

The CDR3 region is CASSPGDRETLRGYTF. CDR3 bases: TGCGCCAGCAGCCCGGGGGACAGGGAAACTTTGCGAGGCTACACCTTC. This chain uses TRBV4-1 with TRBJ1-2; 9 bases line up with TRBD1. V lost 4 bases and J lost 8; bases outside the gene matches: 14. The germline V gene encodes CDR1 MGHRA and CDR2 YSYEKL. The CDR3 loop spans 16 amino acids.

The DNA of the CDR3 is TGTGCCTGGAGTGTACCTGGACAACCAAATCAGCCCCAGCATTTT. Protein product: CAWSVPGQPNQPQHF. The V and J genes are TRBV30 and TRBJ1-5; a possible D gene is TRBD1 (5 bases). Trimming removed 0 bases from V and 4 bases from J, with 13 bases in between. The CDR3 totals 15 residues. Germline CDR1 GTSNPN, CDR2 SVGIG (reference sequence).

The V gene is TRBV11-3, the J gene TRBJ1-2; TRBD1 matches at 7 bases. This CDR3 is built from 14 residues. V trimming: 5 bases; J trimming: 4 bases; junction bases outside the gene matches: 7. The germline gives CDR1 SGHNT, CDR2 YENEEA. CDR3 DNA: TGTGCCAGCAGCCTCCGGGACAGCGGCTATGGCTACACCTTC. It yields the protein CASSLRDSGYGYTF.

The rearrangement joins TRBV1 to TRBJ1-6. TRBV1 is labeled a pseudogene. The CDR3 covers 19 residues. The CDR3 DNA is TGCACCAGCAGCCAAGGGGAGACCGCACGTCAAACCTATAATTCACCCCTCCACTTT. Protein sequence: CTSSQGETARQTYNSPLHF.

The sample holds a few counts of this clone. The chain links TRBV27 to TRBJ2-2; 10 nucleotides align to TRBD1. Germline V lookup: CDR1 MNHEY, CDR2 SMNVEV (reference sequence). The CDR3 is 14 amino acids. Trimming removed 4 bases from V and 5 bases from J; junction bases left unmatched: 1. CDR3 sequence (DNA): TGTGCCAGCAGTTGGGGACAGGGGACCGGGGAGCTGTTTTTT. Encoded protein: CASSWGQGTGELFF.

This clone was observed many times. V gene TRBV3-1 (or the pseudogene TRBV3-2) combines with J gene TRBJ2-7; 8 positions match TRBD2. Germline assignment: CDR1 LGHDT and CDR2 YNNKEL (reference sequence). The CDR3 covers 15 residues. V lost 4 bases, J lost 6 bases, and 11 bases stayed unmatched. DNA of the CDR3: TGTGCCAGCAGCCCGAGGTTGGGGGCGGGGGGCGAGCAGTACTTC. This translates into CASSPRLGAGGEQYF.

This CDR3 is CASSLGQTNTEAFF. CDR3 nucleotides: TGTGCCAGCTCCTTGGGACAGACGAACACTGAAGCTTTCTTT. The chain joins TRBV25-1 to TRBJ1-1; 7 nucleotides align to TRBD1. V trimming: 8 bases; J trimming: 1 base; junction bases outside the gene matches: 7. Germline CDR1 and CDR2: MGHDK and SYGVNS. The CDR3 length is 14 residues.

J is TRBJ2-1 and V is TRBV18, with D hard to call. The germline V gene has CDR1 KGHSH and CDR2 LQKENI. Trimming shortened V by 4 bases and J by 11 bases, and 12 bases separated the two germline ends. The CDR3 has 12 residues. The chain's CDR3 is CASSQPATQQFF. For the CDR3, the DNA is TGTGCCAGCTCACAGCCGGCGACTCAGCAGTTCTTC.

This clone was observed a handful of times. The chain is built from TRBV7-2 and TRBJ2-7; perhaps TRBD2 as D (5 bases). V was clipped by 6 bases and J by 4 bases, with 19 bases between them. The germline CDR1 and CDR2 sequences are SGHTA and FQGNSA. This CDR3 has 15 residues. In DNA, the CDR3 is TGTGCCAGCAGTCGTACCGCGGACGGAGGATACGAGCAGTACTTC. Translated, it gives CASSRTADGGYEQYF.

This rearrangement joins TRBV6-6 to TRBJ2-3; D possibly corresponds to TRBD2 (8 bases). CDR3 size: 15 residues. V lost 7 bases and J 4 bases, leaving 18 bases between the germline ends. Germline lookup yields CDR1 MNHNY and CDR2 SVGAGI (reference sequence). The CDR3 protein is CASTVSGGGADTQYF. CDR3 bases: TGTGCCAGCACCGTATCGGGAGGGGGCGCAGATACGCAGTATTTT.

The chain employs TRBV5-1 and TRBJ2-2, with D possibly TRBD2 on 6 matching bases. Trimming pared 7 bases from V and 4 bases from J, leaving 17 bases between. This CDR3 contains 15 residues. The germline gives CDR1 SGHRS, CDR2 YFSETQ. CDR3 sequence: CASSRVAGFTGELFF. The DNA for the CDR3 is TGCGCCAGCTCCCGGGTGGCGGGGTTCACCGGGGAGCTGTTTTTT.

This clone has a handful of counts. V is TRBV2 and J is TRBJ1-5; D perhaps matches TRBD1 (6 bases). Trimming pared 6 bases from V and 3 bases from J, leaving 18 bases between. CDR3 size: 16 residues. Germline values: CDR1 SNHLY, CDR2 FYNNEI. The CDR3 loop is CASRWTALPYNQPQHF. In DNA form, the CDR3 reads TGTGCCAGCAGGTGGACAGCCCTCCCCTACAATCAGCCCCAGCATTTT. Full variable domain (missing parts from reference TRBV2 and TRBJ1-5): EPEVTQTPSHQVTQMGQEVILRCVPISNHLYFYWYRQILGQKVEFLVSFYNNEISEKSEIFDDQFSVERPDGSNFTLKIRSTKLEDSAMYFCASRWTALPYNQPQHFGDGTRLSIL.